Listed below are T cell receptor beta chains from one sample, sequenced in a study of synovial regulatory T cells in juvenile arthritis. Clones were sequenced by immunoSEQ multiplex PCR, and TCRdb holds only the in-frame ones, with some missing. In all, the sample yields 7,500 to 10,000 clones. The sequenced material came from Treg cells from blood. The receptors stem from a donor under 30 with juvenile idiopathic arthritis. Both conserved end residues are part of each CDR3. Fields, in order: J gene, clone size, V gene, CDR3 protein. Clone size appears in some rows only: once, few, many, or a class for an expanded clone.

j_gene: TRBJ2-3
abundance: medium-sized
v_gene: TRBV5-1
CDR3aa: CASKYQVDTDTQYF

j_gene: TRBJ2-7
abundance: NA
v_gene: TRBV2
CDR3aa: CASSPRVSYEQYF

j_gene: TRBJ2-6
abundance: NA
v_gene: TRBV19
CDR3aa: CASSMQGPYSGANVLTF

j_gene: TRBJ2-7
abundance: NA
v_gene: TRBV6-6
CDR3aa: CASRFFGGGGRHEQYF

j_gene: TRBJ1-4
abundance: NA
v_gene: TRBV5-1
CDR3aa: CASSLDRVGEKLFF

j_gene: TRBJ1-6
abundance: NA
v_gene: TRBV18
CDR3aa: CASSRLDGRDSSYNSPLHF

j_gene: TRBJ2-4
abundance: NA
v_gene: TRBV11-2
CDR3aa: CASSFKGGATIQYF

j_gene: TRBJ2-1
abundance: NA
v_gene: TRBV2
CDR3aa: CASSLYNEQFF

j_gene: TRBJ1-1
abundance: NA
v_gene: TRBV2
CDR3aa: CASSLQPWGTEAFF

j_gene: TRBJ1-3
abundance: NA
v_gene: TRBV5-6
CDR3aa: CASSLGHPGNTIYF

j_gene: TRBJ1-1
abundance: NA
v_gene: TRBV18
CDR3aa: CASSPFSQGAEAFF

j_gene: TRBJ2-7
abundance: NA
v_gene: TRBV6-1
CDR3aa: CASHPSGTGEQYF

j_gene: TRBJ2-7
abundance: NA
v_gene: TRBV4-3
CDR3aa: CASSQIAGGAYEQYF

j_gene: TRBJ1-4
abundance: NA
v_gene: TRBV19
CDR3aa: CASSIRSEKLFF

j_gene: TRBJ1-5
abundance: NA
v_gene: TRBV18
CDR3aa: CASSPRTVSNQPQHF

j_gene: TRBJ1-1
abundance: NA
v_gene: TRBV4-2
CDR3aa: CASSQDPTGWGTEAFF

j_gene: TRBJ1-5
abundance: NA
v_gene: TRBV18
CDR3aa: CASSPGTGGNQPQHF

j_gene: TRBJ2-3
abundance: NA
v_gene: TRBV10-3
CDR3aa: CAIRRDIPDTQYF

j_gene: TRBJ1-5
abundance: NA
v_gene: TRBV19
CDR3aa: CASSIIQNQPQHF

j_gene: TRBJ2-7
abundance: NA
v_gene: TRBV28
CDR3aa: CASRFWSGYEQYF

j_gene: TRBJ1-1
abundance: NA
v_gene: TRBV4-1
CDR3aa: CASSQAGKNTEAFF

j_gene: TRBJ2-1
abundance: NA
v_gene: TRBV5-1
CDR3aa: CASRVSHEQFF

j_gene: TRBJ2-5
abundance: medium-sized
v_gene: TRBV5-1
CDR3aa: CASSWTSPQETQYF

j_gene: TRBJ2-3
abundance: NA
v_gene: TRBV19
CDR3aa: CASSIVPLAGTDTQYF

j_gene: TRBJ2-5
abundance: NA
v_gene: TRBV19
CDR3aa: CASSIARTSQETQYF

j_gene: TRBJ2-7
abundance: NA
v_gene: TRBV5-1
CDR3aa: CASSLDSWGKQYF

j_gene: TRBJ1-3
abundance: NA
v_gene: TRBV9
CDR3aa: CASSVPGNTIYF

j_gene: TRBJ1-4
abundance: NA
v_gene: TRBV2
CDR3aa: CASSEVEKLFF

j_gene: TRBJ2-7
abundance: NA
v_gene: TRBV9
CDR3aa: CASSVGGAGYEQYF

j_gene: TRBJ2-1
abundance: NA
v_gene: TRBV10-3
CDR3aa: CAISGLGRNEQFF

j_gene: TRBJ2-2
abundance: NA
v_gene: TRBV11-3
CDR3aa: CASSSGLYAGDTGELFF

j_gene: TRBJ1-3
abundance: NA
v_gene: TRBV10-3
CDR3aa: CAISESWAGNTIYF

j_gene: TRBJ1-4
abundance: NA
v_gene: TRBV2
CDR3aa: CASSYRTEKLFF

j_gene: TRBJ1-2
abundance: NA
v_gene: TRBV2
CDR3aa: CASSAGVAYGYTF

j_gene: TRBJ1-2
abundance: NA
v_gene: TRBV6-5
CDR3aa: CASSYGHLSNGYTF

j_gene: TRBJ2-7
abundance: NA
v_gene: TRBV27
CDR3aa: CASSLSAGDTGSYEQYF

j_gene: TRBJ2-3
abundance: NA
v_gene: TRBV21-1
CDR3aa: CASTMAYTDTQYF

j_gene: TRBJ1-4
abundance: NA
v_gene: TRBV2
CDR3aa: CASGRGAREKLFF

j_gene: TRBJ1-1
abundance: medium-sized
v_gene: TRBV29-1
CDR3aa: CSARGRGGTEAFF